This T cell receptor beta chain was captured by sequencing in a study of OX40 agonist ivuxolimab in advanced cancers. For the study at large: Previous treatment with anti-PD-1, anti-PD-L1 or anti-CTLA-4 therapy was allowed; 35% to 50% had received some. One patient with hepatocellular carcinoma and two with cutaneous melanoma, three in all, had partial responses.

Germline lookup yields CDR1 GTSNPN and CDR2 SVGIG (reference sequence). The CDR3 has 13 residues. Trimming shortened V by 3 bases and J by 4 bases, and 10 bases separated the two germline ends. Turning to this clone: This sample includes further DNA sequences coding for the same CDR3.

Sequencing was performed with immunoSEQ multiplex PCR; in TCRdb, only in-frame clones are kept and a portion is missing. Of 25,000 or so clones in the sample, over 70% were seen once. This chain connects TRBV30 to TRBJ1-5, with D unclear. Sequencing used CD4+ or CD8+ T cells sorted from blood, obtained in a trial of the OX40 agonist ivuxolimab. The sequence derives from an adult with an advanced solid tumor such as melanoma, head and neck, liver or kidney cancer. The CDR3 DNA follows: TGTGCCTGGAGCGTACAAGGAAATCAGCCCCAGCATTTT. It codes for CAWSVQGNQPQHF.